Presented here are 27 T cell receptor beta chains from one specimen sequenced in a study of identical twins. TCRdb re-called the 5' RACE reads through MiXCR, storing one row per CDR3 protein. Altogether some 600,000 distinct CDR3 sequences are present, roughly 7.1% being singletons, with the ten largest covering around 1.6%. This sample also appeared in a second study, on yellow fever vaccine responses in identical twins.

Sample: PBMCs. The receptors stem from a young woman in good health.

This clonotype came up many times. The CDR3 DNA reads as TGTGCCAGCAGTTTTAGGACCCAGAACGGTGAGCAGTTCTTC. It codes for CASSFRTQNGEQFF. The chain employs TRBV12-3 or TRBV12-4 and TRBJ2-1, with D uncertain. There are 14 residues in the CDR3. Trimming pared 3 bases from V and 9 bases from J, leaving 15 bases between.

This clonotype was counted ten times or more. V usage is TRBV29-1 and J usage is TRBJ2-7; the D call may be TRBD1 or TRBD2 (6 bases each). Germline CDR1 is SQVTM and CDR2 is ANQGSEA. The CDR3 has 14 residues. The V end was cut by 6 bases, the J end by 0 bases, with 15 bases between. The CDR3 bases are TGCAGCGTGAAACAGGGACTGAGCTCCTACGAGCAGTACGTC. This gives the protein CSVKQGLSSYEQYV.

This chain connects TRBV7-6 to TRBJ2-3; a possible D gene is TRBD1 (5 bases). Per the germline V gene, CDR1 is SGHVS and CDR2 is FNYEAQ. The CDR3 covers 15 residues. V shed 1 base and J shed 6 bases, with 14 bases lying between them. CDR3 DNA sequence: TGTGCCAGCAGCTTAGAGGTCAGGGTCCTGGATACGCAGTATTTT. The encoded protein is CASSLEVRVLDTQYF.

This clonotype occurred a few times. This chain uses TRBV6-6 with TRBJ1-5, with D perhaps matching TRBD1 (5 bases). V was pared by 8 bases and J by 5 bases, with 13 bases between. Per germline, CDR1 MNHNY and CDR2 SVGAGI (reference sequence). CDR3 length: 13 residues. CDR3: CASGTSRDQPQHF. DNA for the CDR3: TGTGCCAGCGGGACGAGTAGGGATCAGCCCCAGCATTTT.

This clonotype was counted many times. The rearrangement uses TRBV7-9 and TRBJ2-3, with 7 nucleotides matching TRBD1. J was trimmed by 6 bases and V by 5 bases; bases with no gene match: 14. The CDR3 contains 16 residues. The germline gives CDR1 SEHNR, CDR2 FQNEAQ (reference sequence). This CDR3 reads CASSPRGQPDRDTQYF. In nucleotides, the CDR3 is TGTGCCAGCAGCCCCCGGGGACAGCCTGATAGGGATACGCAGTATTTT.

Ten or more counts support this clonotype. The rearrangement links TRBV28 to TRBJ2-7; D is unclear. Trimming took off 2 bases at V and 2 bases at J, with 7 bases between the two ends. From germline, CDR1 is MDHEN and CDR2 SYDVKM. The CDR3 consists of 13 residues. CDR3 nucleotide sequence: TGTGCCAGCAGTTTACCTGGCACCTACGAGCAGTACTTC. The encoded protein is CASSLPGTYEQYF.

The genes are TRBV20-1 and TRBJ2-1; possible D gene TRBD2, 5 bases. Trimming removed 4 bases from V and 5 bases from J, with 18 bases in between. Germline V gene data show CDR1 as DFQATT and CDR2 as SNEGSKA (reference sequence). This CDR3 is built from 15 residues. This CDR3 is CSAKRTADLHNEQFF. The CDR3, as DNA: TGCAGTGCTAAACGTACAGCGGACCTACACAATGAGCAGTTCTTC.

This sequence joins TRBV20-1 and TRBJ2-2; TRBD1 is a possible D gene (5 bases). This CDR3 has 11 amino acids. Trimming took off 4 bases at V and 5 bases at J, with 5 bases between the two ends. CDR1 is DFQATT, CDR2 SNEGSKA, per germline (reference sequence). The CDR3 loop is CSAKGTGELFF. The CDR3, as DNA: TGCAGTGCTAAGGGGACCGGGGAGCTGTTTTTT.

This clonotype was picked up a small number of times. The rearrangement links TRBV6-1 to TRBJ2-7; D unresolved. Germline V lookup: CDR1 MNHNS, CDR2 SASEGT. The CDR3 length is 13 residues. V lost 0 bases and J 12 bases, leaving 15 bases between the germline ends. CDR3 nucleotides: TGTGCCAGCAGTGAAGCGCTTTCCCAGGTTCGGTACGTC. This gives the protein CASSEALSQVRYV.

The chain has TRBV6-1 and TRBJ1-3; 7 positions match TRBD1. Looked up from germline, CDR1 is MNHNS and CDR2 is SASEGT. Trimming removed 7 bases from V and 0 bases from J; junction bases left unmatched: 3. This CDR3 spans 14 amino acids. CDR3: CASKDRNSGNTIYF. DNA for the CDR3: TGTGCCAGCAAGGACAGGAACTCTGGAAACACCATATATTTT.

This clonotype was seen ten or more times. This chain links TRBV28 with TRBJ2-1, with 8 nucleotides matching TRBD1. The CDR3 has 15 residues. The V gene's germline CDR1 is MDHEN and CDR2 SYDVKM. V lost 2 bases and J lost 5; bases outside the gene matches: 5. The chain's CDR3 is CASSLGGQVDNEQFF. CDR3 nucleotides: TGTGCCAGCAGTTTAGGGGGACAGGTGGACAATGAGCAGTTCTTC.

The chain is built from TRBV5-1 and TRBJ2-7, with no clear D. Germline V CDR1 and CDR2: SGHRS, YFSETQ. Deletions cut 1 base from V and 7 bases from J, with 9 bases between. This CDR3 comprises 12 residues. Here the CDR3 reads CASSLREQEQYF. The CDR3 nucleotides read TGCGCCAGCAGCTTGAGAGAGCAGGAGCAGTACTTC.

Many counts were recorded for this clonotype. The V and J genes are TRBV12-3 or TRBV12-4 and TRBJ1-2; no definite D call. The germline V and J ends were trimmed by 5 bases and 8 bases, with 18 bases remaining between them. The CDR3 loop spans 14 amino acids. The CDR3 loop is CASSQSPQGLGYTF. In DNA form, the CDR3 reads TGTGCCAGCAGTCAAAGCCCTCAAGGTTTGGGCTACACCTTC.

This clonotype has ten or more counts. The CDR3 reads CASSFLGARQPQHF. CDR3 nucleotides: TGTGCCAGCAGTTTCTTAGGGGCTCGGCAGCCCCAGCATTTT. This sequence joins TRBV27 and TRBJ1-5; D perhaps matches TRBD1 (5 bases). The V gene's germline CDR1 is MNHEY and CDR2 SMNVEV (reference sequence). The CDR3 is 14 amino acids. V lost 3 bases and J 7 bases, leaving 13 bases between the germline ends.

This clonotype was counted at least ten times. The V call is TRBV7-8, the J call TRBJ1-5; D is uncertain. Trimming removed 6 bases from V and 6 bases from J, with 15 bases in between. There are 14 residues in the CDR3. CDR1 and CDR2 (germline): SGHVS, FQNEAQ. CDR3 nucleotides: TGTGCCAGCAGTCCGGGGAAGGGAGTTCAGCCCCAGCATTTT. Amino acid sequence: CASSPGKGVQPQHF.

This clonotype was observed many times. The V gene is TRBV6-5, the J gene TRBJ2-3; 7 bases are shared with TRBD2. Trimming removed 3 bases from V and 6 bases from J; junction bases left unmatched: 3. The CDR3 contains 13 residues. Per the germline V gene, CDR1 is MNHEY and CDR2 is SVGAGI. CDR3 sequence reads: CASSYWGGDTQYF. In DNA form, the CDR3 reads TGTGCCAGCAGTTATTGGGGGGGGGATACGCAGTATTTT.

In this sample, this clonotype turned up many times. The V call is TRBV4-2, the J call TRBJ2-3, with TRBD2 matching 8 bases. The CDR3 covers 14 residues. V dropped 0 bases and J dropped 11; count of bases not matched to a gene: 7. Germline loops: CDR1 LGHNA, CDR2 YNFKEQ. CDR3 nucleotides: TGTGCCAGCAGCCAAGAAGCGGGAGAGGTTGAGCAGTATTTT. This sequence encodes CASSQEAGEVEQYF.

This clonotype has a handful of counts. The chain links TRBV5-5 to TRBJ2-2; D gene ambiguous. The V end was cut by 4 bases, the J end by 8 bases, with 9 bases between. The CDR3 has 12 residues. Germline CDR1 reads SGHKS; CDR2 reads YYEKEE (reference sequence). The CDR3 DNA follows: TGTGCCAGCAGCCTAACTGATGGGGAGCTGTTTTTT. Protein: CASSLTDGELFF.

The V call is TRBV3-1, the J call TRBJ2-7; D uncertain. V shed 0 bases and J shed 2 bases, with 8 bases lying between them. The length of the CDR3 is 14 residues. CDR1 is LGHDT, CDR2 YNNKEL, per germline (reference sequence). CDR3 in DNA: TGTGCCAGCAGCCAAGAAAGATGGACCTACGAGCAGTACTTC. It encodes CASSQERWTYEQYF.

V usage is TRBV12-3 or TRBV12-4 and J usage is TRBJ2-1, with 10 bases identical to TRBD1. Trimming removed 6 bases from V and 2 bases from J; junction bases left unmatched: 7. There are 16 residues in the CDR3. CDR3: CASRSTDRGTYNEQFF. The CDR3 coding sequence is TGTGCCAGCAGATCCACGGACAGGGGGACCTACAATGAGCAGTTCTTC.

This clonotype has more than one count but fewer than ten. The V gene is TRBV5-4, the J gene TRBJ1-5, with TRBD1 identical over 8 bases. The junction had 13 bases not matched to a gene; V was cut back by 1 base and J by 1 base. CDR3 length: 19 amino acids. The V gene's germline CDR1 is SGHNT and CDR2 YYREEE (reference sequence). The CDR3 bases are TGTGCCAGCAGCTTGATGAGTACAGGGGGGTTTGGGAGCAATCAGCCCCAGCATTTT. Encoded protein: CASSLMSTGGFGSNQPQHF. Full variable domain (rest looked up from reference TRBV5-4 and TRBJ1-5): ETGVTQSPTHLIKTRGQQVTLRCSSQSGHNTVSWYQQALGQGPQFIFQYYREEENGRGNFPPRFSGLQFPNYSSELNVNALELDDSALYLCASSLMSTGGFGSNQPQHFGDGTRLSIL.

This clonotype was seen only a few times. The V call is TRBV24-1, the J call TRBJ2-1; TRBD1 might be the D (6 bases). The ends were cut back, 9 bases at V and 9 bases at J, with 17 bases in the middle. The CDR3 sequence is 13 residues long. The germline gives CDR1 KGHDR, CDR2 SFDVKD. The CDR3 here is CATGTDRLTEQFF. In DNA, the CDR3 is TGTGCCACCGGGACCGACAGGCTGACTGAGCAGTTCTTC.

This clonotype was counted many times. The chain uses TRBV13 and TRBJ2-7, with 8 bases matching TRBD1. The CDR3 extends over 13 amino acids. V was clipped by 5 bases and J by 6 bases; unmatched bases: 6. CDR1 and CDR2 from the germline V gene are PRHDT and FYEKMQ (reference sequence). The CDR3 loop reads CASSIGQGFEQYF. The CDR3 DNA is TGTGCCAGCAGCATTGGACAGGGCTTCGAGCAGTACTTC.

This clonotype was observed at least ten times. The chain combines TRBV25-1 with TRBJ2-5; TRBD1 matches at 7 bases. Germline values: CDR1 MGHDK, CDR2 SYGVNS. The CDR3 covers 16 residues. J lost 4 bases, V lost 7 bases, and 15 bases had no gene match. CDR3 in DNA: TGTGCCAGCACCCGACCGACAGGGTTTGACGGAGAGACCCAGTACTTC. It is translated as CASTRPTGFDGETQYF.

This chain links TRBV5-1 with TRBJ2-5; 16 positions match TRBD2. The CDR3 is made up of 22 amino acids. After removal of 4 bases from V and 1 base from J, the junction contained 19 bases not matched to a gene. Germline loops: CDR1 SGHRS, CDR2 YFSETQ. The CDR3: CASSPLPGLAGGPIGPQETQYF. DNA for the CDR3: TGCGCCAGCAGCCCACTACCGGGACTAGCGGGAGGGCCGATTGGCCCCCAAGAGACCCAGTACTTC.

The genes are TRBV2 and TRBJ1-1, with D unclear. The germline V gene has CDR1 SNHLY and CDR2 FYNNEI. The CDR3 spans 18 residues. Trimming shortened V by 2 bases and J by 0 bases, and 19 bases separated the two germline ends. In DNA form, the CDR3 reads TGTGCCAGCAGTGAAATTAAGGGATTGGGAGGGATGAACACTGAAGCTTTCTTT. Protein sequence: CASSEIKGLGGMNTEAFF.

In this sample, this clonotype turned up many times. The chain has TRBV12-3 or TRBV12-4 and TRBJ2-2; 7 bases line up with TRBD2. This CDR3 has 15 amino acids. V shed 1 base, J shed 4 bases, and the junction held 3 bases outside the gene matches. CDR3 sequence (DNA): TGTGCCAGCAGTTTAGGGGGACTACCCACCGGGGAGCTGTTTTTT. It codes for CASSLGGLPTGELFF.